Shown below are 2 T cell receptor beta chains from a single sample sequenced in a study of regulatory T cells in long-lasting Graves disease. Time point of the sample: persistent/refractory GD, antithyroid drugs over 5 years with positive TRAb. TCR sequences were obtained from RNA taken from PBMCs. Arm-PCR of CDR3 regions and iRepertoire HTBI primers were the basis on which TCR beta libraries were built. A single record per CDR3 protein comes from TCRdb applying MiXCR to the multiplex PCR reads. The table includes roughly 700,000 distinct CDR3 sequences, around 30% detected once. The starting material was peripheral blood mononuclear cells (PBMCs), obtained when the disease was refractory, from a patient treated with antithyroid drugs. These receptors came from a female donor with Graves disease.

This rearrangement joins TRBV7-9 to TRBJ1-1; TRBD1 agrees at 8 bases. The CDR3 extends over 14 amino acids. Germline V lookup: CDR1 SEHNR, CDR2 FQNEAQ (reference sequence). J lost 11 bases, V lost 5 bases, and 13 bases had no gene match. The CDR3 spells CASSPQTGVVVAFF. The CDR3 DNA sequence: TGTGCCAGCAGCCCACAGACAGGGGTGGTTGTGGCTTTCTTT.

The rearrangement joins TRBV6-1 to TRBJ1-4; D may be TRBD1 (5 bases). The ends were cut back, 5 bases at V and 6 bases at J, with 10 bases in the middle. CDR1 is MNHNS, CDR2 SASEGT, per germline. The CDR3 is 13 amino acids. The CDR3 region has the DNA TGTGCCAGCAGTCGCTCGGGGGATGAAAAACTGTTTTTT. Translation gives CASSRSGDEKLFF.